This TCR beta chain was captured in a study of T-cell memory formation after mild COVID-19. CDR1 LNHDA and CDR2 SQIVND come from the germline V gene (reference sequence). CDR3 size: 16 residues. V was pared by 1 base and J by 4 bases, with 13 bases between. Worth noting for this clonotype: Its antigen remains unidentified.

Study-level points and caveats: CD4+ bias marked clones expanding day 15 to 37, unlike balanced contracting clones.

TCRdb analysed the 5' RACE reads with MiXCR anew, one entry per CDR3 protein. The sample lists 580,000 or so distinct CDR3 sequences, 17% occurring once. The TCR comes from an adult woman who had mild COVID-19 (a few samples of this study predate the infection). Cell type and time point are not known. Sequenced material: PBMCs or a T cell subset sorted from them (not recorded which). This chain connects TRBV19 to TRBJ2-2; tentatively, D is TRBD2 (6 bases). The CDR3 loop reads CASSIVSIGGTGELFF. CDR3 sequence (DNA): TGTGCCAGTAGTATAGTTAGTATCGGGGGCACCGGGGAGCTGTTTTTT.